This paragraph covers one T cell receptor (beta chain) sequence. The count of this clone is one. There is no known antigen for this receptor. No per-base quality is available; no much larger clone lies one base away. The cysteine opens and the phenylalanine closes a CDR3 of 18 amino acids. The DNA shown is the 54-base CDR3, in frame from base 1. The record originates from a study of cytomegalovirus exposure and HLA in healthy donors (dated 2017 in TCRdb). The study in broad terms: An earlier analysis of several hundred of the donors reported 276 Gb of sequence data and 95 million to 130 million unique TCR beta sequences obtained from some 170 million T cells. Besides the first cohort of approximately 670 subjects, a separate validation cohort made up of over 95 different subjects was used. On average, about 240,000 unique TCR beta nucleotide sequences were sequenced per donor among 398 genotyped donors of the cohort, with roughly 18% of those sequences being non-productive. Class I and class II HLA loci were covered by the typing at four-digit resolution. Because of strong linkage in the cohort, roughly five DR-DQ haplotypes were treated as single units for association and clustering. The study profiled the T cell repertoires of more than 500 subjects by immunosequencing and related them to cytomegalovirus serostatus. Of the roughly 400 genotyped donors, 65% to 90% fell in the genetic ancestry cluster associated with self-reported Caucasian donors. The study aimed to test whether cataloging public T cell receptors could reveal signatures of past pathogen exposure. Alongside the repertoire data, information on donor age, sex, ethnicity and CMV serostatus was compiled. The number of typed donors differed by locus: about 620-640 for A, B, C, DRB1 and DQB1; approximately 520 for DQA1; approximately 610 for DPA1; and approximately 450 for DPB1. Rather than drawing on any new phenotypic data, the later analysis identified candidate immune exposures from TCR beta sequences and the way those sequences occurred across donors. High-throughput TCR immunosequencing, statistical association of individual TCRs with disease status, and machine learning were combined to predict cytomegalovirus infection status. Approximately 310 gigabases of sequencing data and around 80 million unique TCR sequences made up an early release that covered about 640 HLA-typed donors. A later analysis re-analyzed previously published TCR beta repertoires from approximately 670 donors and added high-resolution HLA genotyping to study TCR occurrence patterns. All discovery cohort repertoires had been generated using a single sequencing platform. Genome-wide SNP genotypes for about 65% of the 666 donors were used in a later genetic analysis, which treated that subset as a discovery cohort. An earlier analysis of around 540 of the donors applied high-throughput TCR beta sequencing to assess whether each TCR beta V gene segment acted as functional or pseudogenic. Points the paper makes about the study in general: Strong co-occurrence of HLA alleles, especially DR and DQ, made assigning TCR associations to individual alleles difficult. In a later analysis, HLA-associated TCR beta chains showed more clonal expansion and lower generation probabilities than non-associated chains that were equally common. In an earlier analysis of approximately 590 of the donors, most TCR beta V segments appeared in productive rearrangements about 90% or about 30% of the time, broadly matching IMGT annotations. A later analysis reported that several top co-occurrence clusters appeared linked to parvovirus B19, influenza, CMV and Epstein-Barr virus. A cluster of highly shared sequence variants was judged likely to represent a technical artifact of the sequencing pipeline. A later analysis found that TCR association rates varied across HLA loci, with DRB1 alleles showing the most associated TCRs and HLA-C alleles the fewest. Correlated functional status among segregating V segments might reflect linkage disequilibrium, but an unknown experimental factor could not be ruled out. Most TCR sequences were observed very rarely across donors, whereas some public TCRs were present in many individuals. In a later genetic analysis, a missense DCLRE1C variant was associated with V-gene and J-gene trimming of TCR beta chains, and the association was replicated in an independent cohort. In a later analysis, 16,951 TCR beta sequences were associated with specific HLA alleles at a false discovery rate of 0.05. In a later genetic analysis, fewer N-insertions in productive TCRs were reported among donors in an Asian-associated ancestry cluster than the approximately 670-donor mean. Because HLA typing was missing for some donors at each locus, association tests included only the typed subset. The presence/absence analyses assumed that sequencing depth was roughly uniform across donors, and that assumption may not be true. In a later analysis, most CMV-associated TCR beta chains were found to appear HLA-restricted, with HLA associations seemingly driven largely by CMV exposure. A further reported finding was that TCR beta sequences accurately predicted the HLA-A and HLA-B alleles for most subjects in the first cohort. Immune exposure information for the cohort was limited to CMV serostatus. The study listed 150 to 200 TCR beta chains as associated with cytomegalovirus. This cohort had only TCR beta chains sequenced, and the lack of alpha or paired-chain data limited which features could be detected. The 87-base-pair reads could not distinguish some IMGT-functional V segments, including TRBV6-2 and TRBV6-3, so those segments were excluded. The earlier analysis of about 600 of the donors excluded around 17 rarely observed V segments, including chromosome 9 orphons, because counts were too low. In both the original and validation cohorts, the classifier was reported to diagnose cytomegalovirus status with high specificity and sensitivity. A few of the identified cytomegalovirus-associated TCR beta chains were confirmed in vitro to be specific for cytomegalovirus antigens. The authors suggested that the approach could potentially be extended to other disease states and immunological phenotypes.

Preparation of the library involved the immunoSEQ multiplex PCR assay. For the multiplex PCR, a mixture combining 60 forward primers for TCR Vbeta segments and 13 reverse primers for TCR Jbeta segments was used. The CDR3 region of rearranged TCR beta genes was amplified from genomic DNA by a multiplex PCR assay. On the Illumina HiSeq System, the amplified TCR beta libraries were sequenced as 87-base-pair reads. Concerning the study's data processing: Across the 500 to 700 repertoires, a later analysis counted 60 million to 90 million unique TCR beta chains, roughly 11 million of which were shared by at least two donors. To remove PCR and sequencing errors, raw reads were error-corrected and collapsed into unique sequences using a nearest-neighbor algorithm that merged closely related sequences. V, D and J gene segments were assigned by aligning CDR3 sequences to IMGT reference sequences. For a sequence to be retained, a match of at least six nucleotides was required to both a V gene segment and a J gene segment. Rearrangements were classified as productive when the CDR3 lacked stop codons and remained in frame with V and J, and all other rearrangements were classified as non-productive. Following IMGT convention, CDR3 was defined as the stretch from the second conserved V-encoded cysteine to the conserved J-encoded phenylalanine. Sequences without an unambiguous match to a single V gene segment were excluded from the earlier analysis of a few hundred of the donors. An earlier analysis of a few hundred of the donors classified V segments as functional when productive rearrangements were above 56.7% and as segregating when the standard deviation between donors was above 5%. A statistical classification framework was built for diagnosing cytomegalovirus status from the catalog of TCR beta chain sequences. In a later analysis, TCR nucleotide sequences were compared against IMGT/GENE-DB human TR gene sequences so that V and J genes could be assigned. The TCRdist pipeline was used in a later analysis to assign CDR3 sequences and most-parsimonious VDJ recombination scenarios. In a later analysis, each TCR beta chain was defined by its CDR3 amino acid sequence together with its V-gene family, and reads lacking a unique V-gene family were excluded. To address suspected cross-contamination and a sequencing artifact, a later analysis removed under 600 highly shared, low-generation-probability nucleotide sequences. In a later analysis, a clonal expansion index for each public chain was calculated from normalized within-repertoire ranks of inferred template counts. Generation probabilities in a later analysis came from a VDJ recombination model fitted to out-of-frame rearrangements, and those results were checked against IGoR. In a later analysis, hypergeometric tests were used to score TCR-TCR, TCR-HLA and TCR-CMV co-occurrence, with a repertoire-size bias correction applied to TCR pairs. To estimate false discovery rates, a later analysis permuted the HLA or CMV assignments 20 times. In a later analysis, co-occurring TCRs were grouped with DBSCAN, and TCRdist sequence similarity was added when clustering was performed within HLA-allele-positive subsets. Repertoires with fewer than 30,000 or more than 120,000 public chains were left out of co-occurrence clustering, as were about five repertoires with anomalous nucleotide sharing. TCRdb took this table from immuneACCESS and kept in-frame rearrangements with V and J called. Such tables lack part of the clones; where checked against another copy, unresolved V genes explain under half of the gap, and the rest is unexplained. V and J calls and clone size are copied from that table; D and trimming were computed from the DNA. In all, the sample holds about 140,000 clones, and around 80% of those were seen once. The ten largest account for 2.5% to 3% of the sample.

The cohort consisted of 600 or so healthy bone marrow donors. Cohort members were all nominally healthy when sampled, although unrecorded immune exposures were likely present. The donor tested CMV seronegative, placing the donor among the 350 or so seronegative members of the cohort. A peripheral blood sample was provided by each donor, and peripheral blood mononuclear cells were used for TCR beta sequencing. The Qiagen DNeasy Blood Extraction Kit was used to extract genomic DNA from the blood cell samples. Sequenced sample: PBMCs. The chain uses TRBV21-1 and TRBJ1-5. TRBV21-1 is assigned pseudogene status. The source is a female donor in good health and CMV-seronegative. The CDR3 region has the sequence CASSKKPRGGAPNQPQHF. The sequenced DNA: TGTGCCAGCAGCAAAAAACCCCGGGGGGGCGCACCCAATCAGCCCCAGCATTTT.